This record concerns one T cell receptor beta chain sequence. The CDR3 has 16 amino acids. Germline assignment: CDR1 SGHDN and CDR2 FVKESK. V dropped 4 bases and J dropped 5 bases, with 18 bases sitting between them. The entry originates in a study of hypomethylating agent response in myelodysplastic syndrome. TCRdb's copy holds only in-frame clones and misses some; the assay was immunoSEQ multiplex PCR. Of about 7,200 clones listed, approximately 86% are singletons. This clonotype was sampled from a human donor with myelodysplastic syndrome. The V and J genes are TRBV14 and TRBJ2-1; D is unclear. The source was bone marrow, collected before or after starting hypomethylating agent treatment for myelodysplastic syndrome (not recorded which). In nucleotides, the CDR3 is TGTGCCAGCAGCCCCTTCCTTGGGCAAGAAAACAATGAGCAGTTCTTC. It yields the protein CASSPFLGQENNEQFF.